This T cell receptor beta chain was documented in a study of blood T cells in healthy people across ages. The study's findings and limits: Whereas aged donors had fewer naive CD4+ cells, long-lived donors had more of them and higher diversity. Researchers said unsorted PBMCs prevented a conclusive naive versus antigen-experienced comparison.

Extraction yielded at least 5 micrograms of total RNA per sample. This clonotype was found a few times. The antigen is not known. This CDR3 is 15 amino acids long. Germline V gene sequence: CDR1 PRHDT, CDR2 FYEKMQ (reference sequence). With 5 bases clipped from V and 5 bases from J, the junction kept 10 bases outside the gene matches. A second roughly 6 to 11 cycle PCR used barcoded and J-beta primers. TCRdb itself ran the 5' RACE reads through MiXCR, one entry per CDR3 protein. The table has over 1.5 million distinct CDR3 sequences, around half seen once. Material for sequencing was blood. The chain carries TRBV13 and TRBJ1-1; TRBD1 matches 8 bases. The receptor comes from a woman aged 40 to 50 in good health. CDR3 sequence reads: CASSPEDRAGTEAFF. The CDR3 nucleotides read TGTGCCAGCAGCCCCGAGGACAGGGCCGGGACTGAAGCTTTCTTT.